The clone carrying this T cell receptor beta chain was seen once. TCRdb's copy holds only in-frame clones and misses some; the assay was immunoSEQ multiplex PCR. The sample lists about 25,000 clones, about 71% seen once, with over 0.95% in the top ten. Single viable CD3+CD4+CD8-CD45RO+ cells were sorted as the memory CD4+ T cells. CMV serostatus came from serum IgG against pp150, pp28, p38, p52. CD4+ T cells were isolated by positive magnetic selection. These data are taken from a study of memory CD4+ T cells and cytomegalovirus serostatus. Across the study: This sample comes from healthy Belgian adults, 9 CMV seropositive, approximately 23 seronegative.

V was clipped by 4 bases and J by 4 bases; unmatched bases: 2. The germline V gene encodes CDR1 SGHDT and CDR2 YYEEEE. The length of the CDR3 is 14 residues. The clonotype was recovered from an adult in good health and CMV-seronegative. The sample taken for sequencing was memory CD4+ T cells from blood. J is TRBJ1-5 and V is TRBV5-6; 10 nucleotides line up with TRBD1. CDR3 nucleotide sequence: TGTGCCAGCAGCCGGGACAGGGGAAATCAGCCCCAGCATTTT. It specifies CASSRDRGNQPQHF.